This is a list of T cell receptor beta chains from one sample in a study of T cell changes during pregnancy in multiple sclerosis. Sequencing was performed with immunoSEQ multiplex PCR; in TCRdb, only in-frame clones are kept and a portion is missing. The sample shows around 50,000 clones, roughly 93% of them seen only once. The material was CD8+ T cells from peripheral blood mononuclear cells, obtained in the second trimester of pregnancy. Source of these receptors: a female donor with multiple sclerosis, enrolled in a pregnancy study. Both conserved end residues are part of each CDR3. The D gene is left open where the match is weak. Size tells how often a clone was seen (once, few, many) or the class of an expanded clone, and some rows leave it out.

v_call: TRBV27
d_call: -
clone_size: -
j_call: TRBJ2-6
cdr3_nt: TGTGCCAGCAGTGCACTACAGGGCGCTGGGGCCAACGTCCTGACTTTC
cdr3_aa: CASSALQGAGANVLTF

v_call: TRBV2
d_call: -
clone_size: -
j_call: TRBJ2-7
cdr3_nt: TGTGCCAGCAGTGGGCTTGAGCAGTACTTC
cdr3_aa: CASSGLEQYF

v_call: TRBV5-4
d_call: TRBD1
clone_size: -
j_call: TRBJ2-1
cdr3_nt: TGTGCCAGCAGTTGGGGACAGGGAGCGAATGAGCAGTTCTTC
cdr3_aa: CASSWGQGANEQFF

v_call: TRBV6-5
d_call: -
clone_size: once
j_call: TRBJ2-3
cdr3_nt: TGTGCCAGCAGTTACTCCCCGACAGATACGCAGTATTTT
cdr3_aa: CASSYSPTDTQYF

v_call: TRBV19
d_call: TRBD1
clone_size: -
j_call: TRBJ2-7
cdr3_nt: TGTGCCAGTAGTACACAGGGGGCGGGTTACGAGCAGTACTTC
cdr3_aa: CASSTQGAGYEQYF

v_call: TRBV7-3
d_call: -
clone_size: -
j_call: TRBJ2-1
cdr3_nt: TGTGCCAGCAGCCTAGACGGCAGGGTGGGATACAATGAGCAGTTCTTC
cdr3_aa: CASSLDGRVGYNEQFF

v_call: TRBV9
d_call: -
clone_size: -
j_call: TRBJ1-1
cdr3_nt: TGTGCCAGCAGCCCGGGGGACACTGAAGCTTTCTTT
cdr3_aa: CASSPGDTEAFF

v_call: TRBV7-9
d_call: -
clone_size: -
j_call: TRBJ2-7
cdr3_nt: TGTGCCAGCAGCCTACTTCCTCGCTCCTACGAGCAGTACTTC
cdr3_aa: CASSLLPRSYEQYF

v_call: TRBV7-8
d_call: TRBD2
clone_size: -
j_call: TRBJ2-7
cdr3_nt: TGTGCCAGCAGCCTCGGGGGGGGTTCCTACGAGCAGTACTTC
cdr3_aa: CASSLGGGSYEQYF

v_call: TRBV7-9
d_call: -
clone_size: -
j_call: TRBJ1-5
cdr3_nt: TGTGCCAGCAGCCGATACGAGCCTCAGCCCCAGCATTTT
cdr3_aa: CASSRYEPQPQHF

v_call: TRBV6-5
d_call: -
clone_size: -
j_call: TRBJ2-7
cdr3_nt: TGTGCCAGCAGTTACTCCATGAGCTCCTACGAGCAGTACTTC
cdr3_aa: CASSYSMSSYEQYF

v_call: TRBV5-1
d_call: TRBD2
clone_size: -
j_call: TRBJ2-7
cdr3_nt: TGCGCCAGCAGCTTTTACGGGGGGAGCTACGAGCAGTACTTC
cdr3_aa: CASSFYGGSYEQYF

v_call: TRBV7-9
d_call: -
clone_size: -
j_call: TRBJ2-5
cdr3_nt: TGTGCCAGCAGCTTCCTCCGGGGGACAGAACAAGAGACCCAGTACTTC
cdr3_aa: CASSFLRGTEQETQYF

v_call: TRBV28
d_call: -
clone_size: -
j_call: TRBJ2-1
cdr3_nt: TGTGCCAGCAGTTTATGGGGGAGCTCCTACAATGAGCAGTTCTTC
cdr3_aa: CASSLWGSSYNEQFF